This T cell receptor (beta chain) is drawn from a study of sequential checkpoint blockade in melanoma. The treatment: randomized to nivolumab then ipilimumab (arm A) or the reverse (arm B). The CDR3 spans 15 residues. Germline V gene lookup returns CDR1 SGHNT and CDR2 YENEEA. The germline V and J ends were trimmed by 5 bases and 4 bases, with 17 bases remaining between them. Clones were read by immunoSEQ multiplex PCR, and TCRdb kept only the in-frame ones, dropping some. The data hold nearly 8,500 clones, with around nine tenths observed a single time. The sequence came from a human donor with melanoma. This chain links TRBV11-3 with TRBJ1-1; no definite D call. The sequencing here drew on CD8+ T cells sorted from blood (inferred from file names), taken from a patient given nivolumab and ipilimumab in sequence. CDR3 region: CASSTEGMTGTEAFF. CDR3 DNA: TGTGCCAGCAGCACCGAAGGTATGACGGGCACTGAAGCTTTCTTT.